At least ten counts were recorded for the clone carrying this T cell receptor beta chain. The antigen is unknown. Germline values: CDR1 SGHVS, CDR2 FNYEAQ. The length of the CDR3 is 15 residues. V trimming: 6 bases; J trimming: 4 bases; junction bases outside the gene matches: 8. This sample stems from a study of T cell repertoires in cytomegalovirus infection. Study context: Signatures in public TCR beta sequences pointed to both CMV infection and matching HLA type. Findings and limits, study-wide: Dominant in the ex vivo response were TCR beta clonotypes restricted by HLA-C and specific for CMV.

One entry per CDR3 protein, called by TCRdb with MiXCR from the reads. The table lists approximately 200,000 distinct CDR3 sequences, under 25% of them singletons, with around a sixth in the top ten. This receptor was taken from a human donor in good health (CMV status not recorded). Some clones in this sample may be carry-over from other donors' samples. The chain is built from TRBV7-6 and TRBJ1-5; 8 positions match TRBD1. The material sequenced was CD8+ T cells from PBMCs. This CDR3 is CASRYGQGFNQPQHF. The CDR3 DNA sequence: TGTGCCAGCAGGTACGGACAGGGCTTTAATCAGCCCCAGCATTTT.